This TCR beta chain was identified during a study of T cell changes during pregnancy in multiple sclerosis. J gave up 9 bases and V 5 bases, and 4 bases lay outside the gene matches. This CDR3 has 12 residues. Germline-derived CDR1 and CDR2 are WNHNN and SYGVQD (reference sequence). Data came from immunoSEQ multiplex PCR; TCRdb stores just in-frame clones and leaves some out. Of about 110,000 clones listed, around 90% are singletons. The specimen comprised peripheral blood, sampled after pregnancy. The sequence derives from a female donor with multiple sclerosis, enrolled in a pregnancy study. The gene calls are TRBV10-1 and TRBJ2-1, with 7 bases matching TRBD2. In DNA, the CDR3 is TGCGCCAGCAGTACTACGGGAGGTGAGCAGTTCTTC. Its protein product is CASSTTGGEQFF.